This TCR beta chain was identified in a study of shared clonotypes between healthy human individuals. Study-wide context: Each donor contributed plates that comprised three CD4 naive, three CD4 memory, two CD8 naive and one CD8 memory.

The split of CD4+ cells yielded CD45RA+ naive and CD45RA-negative memory subsets. In the original analysis: As immunoSEQ supplied junction-only sequences (without quality scores), filtering differed. Profiled with immunoSEQ multiplex PCR; TCRdb holds only in-frame clones, not every one. That table gives V, J and clone size, and the DNA gave D and trimming. The sample lists around 940,000 clones, over 75% seen once, with over 1.3% in the top ten. As concerns this clone: Its specificity is unknown.

Trimming took 5 bases from V and 2 from J, leaving 17 bases between them. CDR1 is SGHNT, CDR2 YYREEE, per germline (reference sequence). This CDR3 is built from 16 residues. Notes on the study in general: Estimated richness values were generally larger in naive subsets than in memory subsets.

The sequencing input was memory CD4+ T cells sorted from blood. Sample subset: CD45RA-negative fraction. The receptor comes from a man aged 18-30 years in good health. This chain uses TRBV5-4 with TRBJ1-3; possible D gene TRBD1, 6 bases. CDR3 DNA: TGTGCCAGCAGTTTTGATCGGGACACACCTGGAAACACCATATATTTT. Protein product: CASSFDRDTPGNTIYF.